The 27 T cell receptor beta chains reported below all come from one sample, sequenced in a study of response to subunit inactivated influenza vaccine. TCRdb fed the RT-PCR reads into MiXCR, producing one record per CDR3 protein. Of 550,000 to 600,000 distinct CDR3 sequences in the sample, about 12% were seen once. The specimen was PBMCs from blood, collected on the day of vaccination. The origin of the receptors is a man aged 50-60 years who received an inactivated influenza vaccine.

This clonotype has a handful of counts. The chain has TRBV7-9 and TRBJ2-2; D gene uncertain. Trimming cost V 4 bases and J 4 bases, with 10 bases left between them. The CDR3 has 14 residues. CDR1 SEHNR and CDR2 FQNEAQ come from the germline V gene (reference sequence). For the CDR3, the DNA is TGTGCCAGCAGCTCACCCCTGAGCACCGGGGAGCTGTTTTTT. Residues: CASSSPLSTGELFF.

V gene TRBV27 combines with J gene TRBJ2-7; 10 nucleotides agree with TRBD2. Germline V gene sequence: CDR1 MNHEY, CDR2 SMNVEV (reference sequence). This CDR3 has 16 residues. Trimming removed 6 bases from V and 7 bases from J; junction bases left unmatched: 15. CDR3 sequence reads: CASSFDLTSGATEQYF. CDR3 DNA: TGTGCCAGCAGCTTTGATCTTACTAGCGGGGCTACGGAGCAGTACTTC.

The chain links TRBV29-1 to TRBJ2-2, with D possibly TRBD2 on 6 matching bases. The V gene's germline CDR1 is SQVTM and CDR2 ANQGSEA. V was cut by 2 bases and J by 6 bases, with 10 bases left in between. The CDR3 consists of 13 residues. CDR3 DNA sequence: TGCAGCGTTGAACGGGAGACCCCCGGGGAGCTGTTTTTT. It yields the protein CSVERETPGELFF.

This clonotype was counted a few times. V gene TRBV6-2 or TRBV6-3 combines with J gene TRBJ1-5; a possible D gene is TRBD1 (5 bases). The germline V gene has CDR1 MNHEY and CDR2 SVGEGT. This CDR3 comprises 15 residues. Trimming shortened V by 1 base and J by 4 bases, and 11 bases separated the two germline ends. CDR3 sequence reads: CASSYFGWGNQPQHF. In nucleotides, the CDR3 is TGTGCCAGCAGTTACTTTGGCTGGGGGAATCAGCCCCAGCATTTT.

This clonotype has more than one count but fewer than ten. The V call is TRBV7-2, the J call TRBJ2-7, with 8 positions matching TRBD1. Germline V gene data show CDR1 as SGHTA and CDR2 as FQGNSA. The V gene end was trimmed by 5 bases and the J gene end by 0 bases; junction bases not matched to a gene: 9. There are 16 residues in the CDR3. The CDR3 spells CASSRSTGVTSYEQYF. The CDR3 bases are TGTGCCAGCAGCCGATCGACAGGGGTGACCTCCTACGAGCAGTACTTC.

This clonotype was seen at least ten times. The CDR3 DNA follows: TGTGCCACCAGGACAGGGGGCGTTGGCTACACCTTC. Translation: CATRTGGVGYTF. The J gene is TRBJ1-2, the V gene TRBV10-3; 11 nucleotides align to TRBD1. CDR1 and CDR2 (germline): ENHRY, SYGVKD. The ends lost 10 bases at V and 7 bases at J; junction bases unmatched: 5. CDR3 length: 12 residues.

This clonotype has a count of ten or more. The chain carries TRBV28 and TRBJ2-7; 12 bases match TRBD2. The CDR3 is made up of 16 amino acids. J gave up 1 base and V 2 bases, and 3 bases lay outside the gene matches. Per germline, CDR1 MDHEN and CDR2 SYDVKM. Here the CDR3 DNA reads TGTGCCAGCAGTTTAACTAGCGGGAGGTTGTCCTACGAGCAGTACTTC. Its translation is CASSLTSGRLSYEQYF.

This clonotype was detected ten times or more. This chain joins TRBV3-1 and TRBJ2-5; D might be TRBD2 (6 bases). V lost 1 base to trimming and J lost 4 bases, with 13 bases between them. In germline, CDR1 is LGHDT, CDR2 YNNKEL (reference sequence). CDR3 size: 15 residues. The CDR3 sequence is CASSQGIAAGETQYF. The CDR3 DNA is TGTGCCAGCAGCCAAGGTATAGCGGCCGGAGAGACCCAGTACTTC.

This clonotype was seen at least ten times. The CDR3 loop is CSVLTGSYEQYF. For the CDR3, the DNA is TGCAGCGTCCTGACGGGCTCCTACGAGCAGTACTTC. This chain uses TRBV29-1 with TRBJ2-7; D remains ambiguous. Trimming stripped 6 bases from V and 0 bases from J, with 9 bases between. This CDR3 spans 12 amino acids. Germline CDR1 is SQVTM and CDR2 is ANQGSEA.

This clonotype has more than one count but fewer than ten. The chain carries TRBV9 and TRBJ2-7; 9 bases are a match to TRBD1. The CDR3 is 16 residues long. V shed 4 bases, J shed 5 bases, and the junction held 13 bases outside the gene matches. Germline CDR1 is SGDLS and CDR2 is YYNGEE. The CDR3: CASSSPPDRGGNEQYF. The CDR3 nucleotides are TGTGCCAGCAGCTCACCACCGGACAGGGGAGGAAACGAGCAGTACTTC. Drawing the rest from reference TRBV9 and TRBJ2-7, the complete variable domain is DSGVTQTPKHLITATGQRVTLRCSPRSGDLSVYWYQQSLDQGLQFLIQYYNGEERAKGNILERFSAQQFPDLHSELNLSSLELGDSALYFCASSSPPDRGGNEQYFGPGTRLTVT.

There are many counts of this clonotype. This chain links TRBV4-3 with TRBJ1-2, with D perhaps matching TRBD1 (6 bases). There are 17 residues in the CDR3. Looked up from germline, CDR1 is LGHNA and CDR2 is YSLEER. V was pared by 2 bases and J by 2 bases, with 18 bases between. For the CDR3, the DNA is TGCGCCAGCAGCCAATCGCGGGACATCCGAGGGAACTATGGCTACACCTTC. Encoded protein: CASSQSRDIRGNYGYTF.

This clonotype was seen many times. This chain uses TRBV28 with TRBJ2-1, with D uncertain. CDR3 length: 12 amino acids. CDR1 MDHEN and CDR2 SYDVKM come from the germline V gene. Trimming took off 2 bases at V and 6 bases at J, with 5 bases between the two ends. The CDR3 region is CASSLLLNEQFF. CDR3 DNA sequence: TGTGCCAGCAGTTTACTACTCAATGAGCAGTTCTTC.

This clonotype was seen only a few times. Germline and junction disagree at one end, which may indicate a read error. The chain couples TRBV3-1 to TRBJ2-1, with 8 bases that match TRBD2. Germline V gives CDR1 LGHDT, CDR2 YNNKEL (reference sequence). There are 12 residues in the CDR3. The DNA for the CDR3 is TGTGCCAGCAGCCCCGAACGGGGGGGCGTCATCTTC. Amino acid sequence: CASSPERGGVIF.

This clonotype was detected only a few times. V is TRBV11-1 and J is TRBJ2-6; 10 positions match TRBD1. The CDR3 extends over 18 amino acids. After removal of 0 bases from V and 2 bases from J, the junction contained 4 bases not matched to a gene. CDR1 SGHAT and CDR2 FQDESV come from the germline V gene (reference sequence). For the CDR3, the DNA is TGTGCCAGCAGCTTAGCCGGGACAGGGGACACTGGGGCCAACGTCCTGACTTTC. Its translation is CASSLAGTGDTGANVLTF.

This clonotype has more than one count but fewer than ten. DNA for the CDR3: TGTGCCAGCAGTTCGACCCCCGGGAGGCAGTTCTTC. It codes for CASSSTPGRQFF. The chain recombines TRBV6-5 with TRBJ2-1, with D possibly matching TRBD2 (6 bases). The V gene lost 4 bases and the J gene lost 12 bases, with 13 bases spanning the gap. Germline CDR1 MNHEY, CDR2 SVGAGI. The CDR3 spans 12 residues.

The rearrangement links TRBV29-1 to TRBJ2-7; a possible D gene is TRBD2 (5 bases). This CDR3 comprises 12 residues. Trimming took off 0 bases at V and 6 bases at J, with 9 bases between the two ends. Germline CDR1 reads SQVTM; CDR2 reads ANQGSEA. The CDR3 reads CSVEESAVEQYF. For the CDR3, the DNA is TGCAGCGTTGAAGAATCAGCGGTCGAGCAGTACTTC.

This clonotype was observed at least ten times. CDR3: CASRRAITDTQYF. The CDR3 coding sequence is TGTGCCAGCCGCAGGGCTATCACAGATACGCAGTATTTT. The J gene is TRBJ2-3, the V gene TRBV11-2, with D possibly matching TRBD1 (5 bases). The V and J ends lost 8 bases and 2 bases respectively, with 11 bases between them. In germline, CDR1 is SGHAT, CDR2 FQNNGV. The CDR3 covers 13 residues. Filled out from reference TRBV11-2 and TRBJ2-3, the complete variable domain reads EAGVAQSPRYKIIEKRQSVAFWCNPISGHATLYWYQQILGQGPKLLIQFQNNGVVDDSQLPKDRFSAERLKGVDSTLKIQPAKLEDSAVYLCASRRAITDTQYFGPGTRLTVL.

This clonotype was seen only a few times. J is TRBJ2-3 and V is TRBV7-9; D remains unclear. The V gene's germline CDR1 is SEHNR and CDR2 FQNEAQ (reference sequence). The V end lost 8 bases, the J end lost 0 bases, and 9 bases lay between the germline ends. The CDR3 has 13 amino acids. For the CDR3, the DNA is TGTGCCAGCGGTTCCGCTAGCACAGATACGCAGTATTTT. Translating gives CASGSASTDTQYF. Full variable domain (outside the CDR3, taken from reference TRBV7-9 and TRBJ2-3): DTGVSQNPRHKITKRGQNVTFRCDPISEHNRLYWYRQTLGQGPEFLTYFQNEAQLEKSRLLSDRFSAERPKGSFSTLEIQRTEQGDSAMYLCASGSASTDTQYFGPGTRLTVL.

This clonotype was observed at least ten times. This chain links TRBV18 with TRBJ1-1; 7 nucleotides match TRBD1. The CDR3 length is 15 residues. V lost 5 bases, J lost 4 bases, and 10 bases stayed unmatched. Germline-derived CDR1 and CDR2 are KGHSH and LQKENI. The CDR3 reads CASSRQGSLGTEAFF. The CDR3 coding sequence is TGTGCCAGCTCAAGACAGGGATCCTTGGGCACTGAAGCTTTCTTT.

This sequence joins TRBV10-3 and TRBJ1-6, with D unresolved. This CDR3 has 15 residues. V lost 4 bases and J 0 bases, leaving 7 bases between the germline ends. Germline V gene sequence: CDR1 ENHRY, CDR2 SYGVKD. The CDR3 DNA reads TGTGCCATCAGTGCGTCCGACTCCTATAATTCACCCCTCCACTTT. It is translated as CAISASDSYNSPLHF.

The chain couples TRBV24-1 to TRBJ2-7, with D uncertain. The germline V gene encodes CDR1 KGHDR and CDR2 SFDVKD. Deletions cut 3 bases from V and 3 bases from J, with 5 bases between. CDR3 length: 12 amino acids. The CDR3 is CATSDDFYEQYF. The CDR3 nucleotides are TGTGCCACCAGTGATGACTTCTACGAGCAGTACTTC.

The chain combines TRBV5-1 with TRBJ2-5; D gene unclear. This CDR3 is 12 amino acids long. V was cut by 0 bases and J by 4 bases, with 4 bases left in between. The V gene's germline CDR1 is SGHRS and CDR2 YFSETQ. The CDR3 protein is CASSLAAETQYF. DNA for the CDR3: TGCGCCAGCAGCTTGGCCGCAGAGACCCAGTACTTC.

This clonotype was found a few times. J is TRBJ1-5 and V is TRBV10-3; possibly TRBD1 for D (5 bases). The V gene's germline CDR1 is ENHRY and CDR2 SYGVKD. CDR3 length equals 13 residues. V was pared by 0 bases and J by 5 bases, with 5 bases between. CDR3 sequence: CAISESGDQPQHF. The CDR3 bases are TGTGCCATCAGTGAGTCAGGGGATCAGCCCCAGCATTTT.

The chain has TRBV7-9 and TRBJ2-5, with D perhaps assigned TRBD1 or TRBD2 (5 bases each). V lost 4 bases, J lost 3 bases, and 21 bases lay in between. Germline CDR1 SEHNR, CDR2 FQNEAQ (reference sequence). CDR3 length equals 17 residues. The CDR3 DNA is TGTGCCAGCAGCTATTTTTTAGACCGGGACCCTAAAGAGACCCAGTACTTC. Its protein product is CASSYFLDRDPKETQYF.

J is TRBJ2-7 and V is TRBV5-5, with 9 bases aligning to TRBD1. Germline V gene data show CDR1 as SGHKS and CDR2 as YYEKEE (reference sequence). Trimming removed 0 bases from V and 3 bases from J; junction bases left unmatched: 4. This CDR3 spans 15 amino acids. As DNA, the CDR3 is TGTGCCAGCAGCTTGGAGAGGACAGGGGTCTACGAGCAGTACTTC. Translated, it gives CASSLERTGVYEQYF.

This clonotype was counted only a few times. The CDR3 protein is CSARSGGVNTEAFF. The CDR3 nucleotides read TGCAGTGCTAGATCGGGGGGGGTGAACACTGAAGCTTTCTTT. V and J are TRBV20-1 and TRBJ1-1, with D tentatively TRBD1 (5 bases). The CDR3 runs to 14 residues. Deletions cut 2 bases from V and 0 bases from J, with 10 bases between. Germline V gives CDR1 DFQATT, CDR2 SNEGSKA (reference sequence).

A few counts support this clonotype. V usage is TRBV4-3 and J usage is TRBJ1-4; D ambiguous. Germline lookup yields CDR1 LGHNA and CDR2 YSLEER. Trimming removed 1 base at V and 5 bases at J, with 11 bases between. The CDR3 runs to 15 residues. The CDR3 reads CASSQVEMMNEKLFF. DNA for the CDR3: TGCGCCAGCAGCCAAGTCGAGATGATGAATGAAAAACTGTTTTTT.